Detailed here is one T cell receptor beta chain. Its antigen is unknown. TCRdb reworked the 5' RACE reads into one entry per CDR3 protein, no DNA. The sample shows over 350,000 distinct CDR3 sequences, and roughly a tenth sits with its ten largest clones. The data derive from a study of T cells expressing NK-cell markers. Overall study context: Among eight sequenced donors, seven carried HCMV seropositivity while one was seronegative.

The CDR3 is 12 amino acids. Germline V gene data show CDR1 as MRHNA and CDR2 as SNTAGT. Study-wide points: It is unclear if expanded NKG2C-expressing clones target HCMV antigens. The contribution of dominant NKG2C+ clonotypes to CD8+ T cells in about 6 donors was 1.0-7.0%.

The TCR comes from a woman between 45 and 65 years old in good health. The sample was blood T cells: a sorted CD56 or NKG2C T cell subset, CD4+ or CD8+ T cells, or bulk PBMC T cells (not recorded which). The rearrangement links TRBV6-4 to TRBJ2-1; TCRdb gives TRBD1 as the D gene, but with no DNA this cannot be confirmed. The CDR3 here is CASSRTGVEQFF.